This T cell receptor beta chain is drawn from a study of blood T cell repertoires in COVID-19. Whole-study context: T cells, B-cell-depleted T cells, or PBMCs provided the cDNA or gDNA that served as material.

The protocol was immunoSEQ multiplex PCR, while the TCRdb copy is restricted to in-frame clones and leaves out a portion. The table shows about 360,000 clones, with 87% occurring only once. This CDR3 comprises 13 residues. Germline CDR1 LGHNT, CDR2 FRNRAP. Trimming left V 7 bases short and J 3 bases short, with 12 bases between. Resolution of symptoms, clearance, or two negative PCRs was present in recovered Cohort 3 donors. The J gene is TRBJ1-1, the V gene TRBV12-5; D is uncertain. The sequenced sample consisted of PBMCs or T cells enriched from blood (not recorded which). The clonotype was recovered from a man aged 30 to 45 who had recovered from COVID-19. CDR3 residues: CASDDFAYTEAFF. The CDR3 region has the DNA TGTGCTAGTGATGACTTCGCGTACACTGAAGCTTTCTTT.